Listed here are 15 T cell receptor beta chains from one sample, sequenced in a study of cytomegalovirus exposure and HLA in healthy donors. The data were produced by immunoSEQ multiplex PCR, yet TCRdb's version contains in-frame clones alone and is incomplete. Altogether 200,000 or so clones are present, less than 85% being singletons, with the ten largest covering around 5.4%. The specimen was PBMCs. These receptors were obtained from a woman younger than 35 in good health and CMV-seronegative.

The chain joins TRBV4-1 to TRBJ1-2, with D perhaps matching TRBD1 (6 bases). CDR3 length: 16 residues. CDR1 is MGHRA and CDR2 is YSYEKL in the germline V gene. V lost 3 bases, J lost 4 bases, and 18 bases lay in between. The CDR3 DNA is TGCGCCAGCAGCCACCTCCTCACAGGGCAGTTCTATGGCTACACCTTC. This codes for CASSHLLTGQFYGYTF.

The rearrangement joins TRBV28 to TRBJ2-4; TRBD2 matches at 7 bases. Germline lookup yields CDR1 MDHEN and CDR2 SYDVKM. V lost 6 bases, J lost 0 bases, and 8 bases stayed unmatched. This CDR3 has 16 amino acids. This CDR3 reads CASSLGPGGAKNIQYF. CDR3 DNA sequence: TGTGCCAGCAGCCTAGGCCCGGGAGGAGCCAAAAACATTCAGTACTTC. Full variable domain (missing parts from reference TRBV28 and TRBJ2-4): DVKVTQSSRYLVKRTGEKVFLECVQDMDHENMFWYRQDPGLGLRLIYFSYDVKMKEKGDIPEGYSVSREKKERFSLILESASTNQTSMYLCASSLGPGGAKNIQYFGAGTRLSVL.

V usage is TRBV6-5 and J usage is TRBJ1-5, with 10 bases fitting TRBD1. CDR1 is MNHEY, CDR2 SVGAGI, per germline. V lost 7 bases to trimming and J lost 4 bases; unmatched junction nucleotides: 1. This CDR3 has 13 residues. The CDR3 DNA reads as TGTGCCAGCAAGGGACAGGGGAATCAGCCCCAGCATTTT. This encodes CASKGQGNQPQHF.

The chain has TRBV27 and TRBJ2-1; D unclear. The CDR3 is 17 residues long. V was trimmed by 5 bases and J by 6 bases, leaving 23 bases between them. Germline assignment: CDR1 MNHEY and CDR2 SMNVEV (reference sequence). The CDR3 is CASSGLRSRQGFNEQFF. As DNA, the CDR3 is TGTGCCAGCAGTGGTCTTCGTTCGAGACAAGGGTTCAATGAGCAGTTCTTC.

This chain links TRBV15 with TRBJ2-1, with D possibly being TRBD1 or TRBD2 (6 bases each). V lost 3 bases to trimming and J lost 7 bases, with 10 bases between them. The CDR3 has 13 amino acids. Per germline, CDR1 LNHNV and CDR2 YYDKDF (reference sequence). In DNA form, the CDR3 reads TGTGCCACCAGCAGGGAAGGGGGGAATGAGCAGTTCTTC. It codes for CATSREGGNEQFF.

The genes are TRBV19 and TRBJ1-1; D is uncertain. Germline values: CDR1 LNHDA, CDR2 SQIVND (reference sequence). Trimming removed 4 bases at V and 1 base at J, with 7 bases between. The CDR3 is 13 amino acids. The CDR3 here is CASSTQRNTEAFF. The CDR3 nucleotides are TGTGCCAGTAGTACTCAACGGAACACTGAAGCTTTCTTT.

The chain has TRBV15 and TRBJ1-3; 9 nucleotides align to TRBD1. Trimming removed 3 bases from V and 8 bases from J; junction bases left unmatched: 11. The CDR3 has 16 residues. Germline V gene sequence: CDR1 LNHNV, CDR2 YYDKDF (reference sequence). In DNA form, the CDR3 reads TGTGCCACCAGCAGTTCTCCGGGACAGGGAGCGGACACCATATATTTT. Protein sequence: CATSSSPGQGADTIYF.

The rearrangement joins TRBV6-1 to TRBJ1-1, with D unclear. The CDR3 loop spans 12 amino acids. V lost 4 bases and J 2 bases, leaving 5 bases between the germline ends. The V gene's germline CDR1 is MNHNS and CDR2 SASEGT. CDR3 residues: CASSGVNTEAFF. For the CDR3, the DNA is TGTGCCAGCAGTGGAGTTAACACTGAAGCTTTCTTT.

This chain uses TRBV13 with TRBJ1-1, with D uncertain. Germline V CDR1 and CDR2: PRHDT, FYEKMQ (reference sequence). The CDR3 spans 14 residues. V dropped 0 bases and J dropped 6 bases, with 11 bases sitting between them. This chain's CDR3 is CASSLGLDGAEAFF. CDR3 DNA: TGTGCCAGCAGCTTAGGCTTGGACGGCGCTGAAGCTTTCTTT.

V usage is TRBV6-6 and J usage is TRBJ1-1; weak D call: TRBD1 (5 bases). Germline V CDR1 and CDR2: MNHNY, SVGAGI (reference sequence). Trimming cost V 6 bases and J 8 bases, with 10 bases left between them. The CDR3 consists of 11 residues. DNA for the CDR3: TGTGCCAGCAGCTCCCAGGGAGAAGCTTTCTTT. Translated: CASSSQGEAFF.

This clone was detected many times. The sample has other DNA sequences that encode this CDR3 too. The gene calls are TRBV25-1 and TRBJ2-7; TRBD1 or TRBD2 may be the D gene (5 bases each). Trimming stripped 7 bases from V and 4 bases from J, with 8 bases between. CDR1 and CDR2 from the germline V gene are MGHDK and SYGVNS. The CDR3 runs 11 residues. This CDR3 is CASTGGYEQYF. CDR3 nucleotides: TGTGCCAGCACTGGGGGTTACGAGCAGTACTTC.

This clone occurred once. The chain is built from TRBV11-2 and TRBJ1-6; D is perhaps TRBD1 (5 bases). The CDR3 covers 15 residues. V shed 5 bases and J shed 5 bases, with 13 bases lying between them. The germline V gene has CDR1 SGHAT and CDR2 FQNNGV. This CDR3 is CASSPPRDDNSPLHF. DNA for the CDR3: TGTGCCAGCAGCCCCCCCCGGGACGATAATTCACCCCTCCACTTT.

The chain combines TRBV4-1 with TRBJ2-1; maybe TRBD2 (7 bases). Germline V gives CDR1 MGHRA, CDR2 YSYEKL. The CDR3 is 18 residues long. The V gene lost 4 bases and the J gene lost 1 base, with 20 bases spanning the gap. The CDR3 region is CASSPQLRGRGSYNEQFF. As DNA, the CDR3 is TGCGCCAGCAGCCCCCAGTTAAGGGGGAGGGGGTCCTACAATGAGCAGTTCTTC.

This sequence joins TRBV29-1 and TRBJ1-1; 8 bases align to TRBD1. The CDR3 length is 13 residues. Germline lookup yields CDR1 SQVTM and CDR2 ANQGSEA. The trim removed 5 bases at V and 5 bases at J, leaving 7 bases unmatched. The DNA of the CDR3 is TGCAGCGTTCGGCAGGGGGCGCTTACTGAAGCTTTCTTT. Its translation is CSVRQGALTEAFF.

CDR3 region: CASSLGTSGNRFF. CDR3 DNA sequence: TGCGCCAGCAGCTTGGGGACTAGCGGGAATCGGTTCTTC. The chain recombines TRBV5-1 with TRBJ2-1, with 12 positions matching TRBD2. The CDR3 runs to 13 residues. Germline V CDR1 and CDR2: SGHRS, YFSETQ. The V and J ends lost 0 bases and 15 bases, in that order; junction bases with no gene match: 4.